The clone carrying this T cell receptor (beta chain) has ten or more counts. Antigen specificity is unknown. Trimming took 6 bases from V and 2 from J, leaving 8 bases between them. The CDR3 extends over 13 amino acids. These data belong to a study of neurological immune-mediated disorders. Study-level results: CDR3 amino acid sequences found in expanded clones were never shared across subjects, suggesting private repertoires in all groups. One related-CDR3 cluster, found by phylogenetic grouping, held repertoires of 18 of 34 multiple sclerosis patients and is a possible signature. The highest TCR clonal expansion occurred in HTLV-1-associated myelopathy; multiple sclerosis fell below healthy controls.

It was by 5'RACE with 10-nucleotide random UMIs that the cDNA was made. TCRdb used MiXCR to reprocess the 5' RACE reads, holding one entry per CDR3 protein. Counted here are roughly 62,000 distinct CDR3 sequences, over 3.5% occurring once; the ten biggest clones make up less than 2.5%. The chain employs TRBV12-3 or TRBV12-4 and TRBJ2-1, with D hard to call. The sequenced material came from PBMCs. The sequence derives from a woman in her fifties or sixties with multiple sclerosis. The CDR3 region has the DNA TGTGCCAGCAGCCATACTACCTACAATGAGCAGTTCTTC. Translating gives CASSHTTYNEQFF.